This T cell receptor beta chain was sequenced during a study of human T cells and chemical hapten exposure. Many counts were recorded for this clonotype. What it recognizes is unknown. CDR1 and CDR2 (germline): DFQATT, SNEGSKA (reference sequence). After removal of 5 bases from V and 9 bases from J, the junction contained 9 bases not matched to a gene. This CDR3 spans 14 amino acids. The study extracted total RNA from unfractionated whole blood. Study-level points and caveats: The number of TCRs above 1 in 1000 frequency did not change after DPC sensitization.

Attachment of unique molecular identifiers to individual cDNA molecules was performed in the library. As originally analysed: There were a median of around 96,000 TCRs per sample, with a range from roughly 20,000 to 700,000. TCRdb reprocessed the 5' RACE reads via MiXCR and lists one record per CDR3 protein. TCRdb assigned the V and J calls; the authors' analysis was not used. The sample consists of tens of thousands of distinct CDR3 sequences, about 15% of them appearing once. The receptor's source is a female donor in good health. The chain has TRBV20-1 and TRBJ2-1, with 11 bases fitting TRBD2. CDR3 nucleotides: TGCAGTGCTTTGAGTAGCGGGAGGGAAAGTGAGCAGTTCTTC. Translation: CSALSSGRESEQFF.